This T cell receptor beta chain was profiled in a study of blood T cell repertoires in COVID-19 (dated by TCRdb to between 2020 and 2021). A note on the overall study: The collaborator samples originated in the United States, Italy and Spain and spanned the acute and convalescent phases of COVID-19. Where HLA class I and class II types were available, the types were taken from metadata supplied by the sample provider, not from assay-based typing. Deeply sampled blood TCRbeta repertoires from subjects exposed to, actively infected with, or recovered from COVID-19 were included in the dataset. The samples were drawn from the first 160 participants of the ongoing ImmuneRACE study and from 950 to 1,500 subjects provided by 6 global collaborators. The repertoires were made available in a free public database intended to serve as a resource for research on the immune response to SARS-CoV-2. The material from the prospective study consisted of cDNA or gDNA derived from T cells, B-cell-depleted T cells, or PBMCs. Nearly every sample came with metadata listing a de-identified subject ID, COVID-19 status, age in years and sex.

The immunoSEQ Assay, a bias-controlled multiplex PCR, was used to amplify TCRbeta CDR3 regions from genomic DNA. Per the original workflow: Nucleated cell counts per sample were estimated from amplification of reference gene primers within the assay. Sequence reads were collapsed and filtered to measure the absolute abundance of every unique TCRbeta CDR3 rearrangement. For each sample, productive Simpson clonality was calculated by taking the square root of Simpson's diversity index across productive rearrangements. In its TCRdb copy, this immuneACCESS table keeps in-frame sequences only and misses some clones. Where compared with another copy, unresolved V genes explain less than half of these, and the others have no known cause. V, J and clone size derive from that table, while D and trimming were established from the DNA sequence. The sample table contains some 140,000 clones; only one count was recorded for around 80% of them. Approximately 4% of the sample goes to the ten largest clones.

As for this clone: Its recognized antigen is unknown. No per-base quality is available; no much larger clone lies one base away.

The CDR3 starts with the cysteine, ends with the phenylalanine, and has 13 residues. Only the CDR3 DNA stays, 39 bases, in frame from base 1. Relative to germline, V is 5 bases shorter and J is 6 bases shorter, with 10 bases between their ends. What the study reported, not specific to this receptor: Clinical and demographic metadata were provided uncurated, with the amount varying by source and participant.

The collaborating institutions used their own protocols to collect whole blood in K2EDTA tubes. For TCRbeta analysis, collaborators shipped samples as frozen whole blood, isolated PBMCs, or DNA extracted from either of those sample types. The sequence came from a man aged 55-75 years with acute or convalescent COVID-19. The V gene is TRBV12-3 or TRBV12-4 and the J gene is TRBJ2-2; the best D guess is TRBD2, with 5 bases matching. The sequencing sample was made of peripheral blood. The CDR3 region: CASSPTRAGELFF. DNA sequence: TGTGCCAGCAGTCCCACTAGGGCCGGGGAGCTGTTTTTT.